These T cell receptor beta chains were read from a single sample in a study of metastatic and nonmetastatic thyroid tumors. MiXCR re-clonotyped the PCR reads for TCRdb. The table shows about 59,000 clones, with about 16% occurring only once. Material: blood. Source of these receptors: a male donor with papillary thyroid cancer or a benign thyroid nodule (not recorded which). Some clones in this sample may be carry-over from other donors' samples. CDR3s include the opening cysteine and the closing phenylalanine or tryptophan. The order of the fields is V gene, clone size, D gene, J gene, CDR3 protein, CDR3 DNA. A D gene is named only where the DNA matches it firmly. A row's size may be missing; if present it is once, few, many or a size class.

>TRBV6-6|many|.|TRBJ1-6
CASSYEAGLNSPLHF
TGTGCCAGCAGTTACGAGGCAGGTCTTAATTCACCCCTCCACTTT
>TRBV30|.|TRBD1|TRBJ1-1
CAWSEQGLRNTEAFF
TGTGCCTGGAGTGAACAGGGGCTGCGGAACACTGAAGCTTTCTTT
>TRBV18|many|.|TRBJ1-5
CASSPQAYSNQPQHF
TGTGCCAGCTCACCGCAGGCTTATAGCAATCAGCCCCAGCATTTT
>TRBV15|few|TRBD2|TRBJ2-3
CAPSGEWWGTDTQYF
TGTGCCCCCAGCGGGGAATGGTGGGGCACAGATACGCAGTATTTT
>TRBV6-1|few|.|TRBJ2-3
CASSEVWLHGTSTDTQYF
TGTGCCAGCAGTGAAGTGTGGTTACATGGGACTAGCACAGATACGCAGTATTTT
>TRBV10-3|many|TRBD2|TRBJ2-2
CAILASGGGNYGELFF
TGTGCCATCTTGGCTAGCGGAGGCGGGAATTACGGGGAGCTGTTTTTT
>TRBV5-1|many|.|TRBJ1-1
CASSLAGPYTEAFF
TGCGCCAGCAGCTTGGCAGGGCCCTACACTGAAGCTTTCTTT
>TRBV6-5|few|TRBD1|TRBJ1-2
CASSYTSDRGPNYGYTF
TGTGCCAGCAGTTACACGTCGGACAGGGGGCCTAACTATGGCTACACCTTC
>TRBV6-1|few|TRBD1|TRBJ1-6
CASSAVRGRNSPLHF
TGTGCCAGCAGCGCCGTGAGGGGGCGAAATTCACCCCTCCACTTT
>TRBV28|many|.|TRBJ2-1
CASTSPEVNEQFF
TGTGCCAGCACCTCTCCCGAGGTTAATGAGCAGTTCTTC
>TRBV5-4|many|.|TRBJ1-3
CASSREQGSGNTIYF
TGTGCCAGCAGCCGTGAACAGGGATCTGGAAACACCATATATTTT
>TRBV24-1|many|TRBD1|TRBJ1-2
CATSDGTVYGYTF
TGTGCCACCAGTGATGGGACAGTTTATGGCTACACCTTC
>TRBV4-1|many|.|TRBJ1-1
CASSQAGRPDF
TGCGCCAGCAGCCAAGCCGGCAGGCCAGACTTT
>TRBV28|.|.|TRBJ2-3
CAISLGTWGTDTQYF
TGTGCCATCAGTTTAGGGACATGGGGCACAGATACGCAGTATTTT
>TRBV27|many|TRBD2|TRBJ2-2
CASRPRLAGGNTGELFF
TGTGCCAGCAGGCCCCGACTAGCGGGGGGGAACACCGGGGAGCTGTTTTTT
>TRBV28|many|TRBD1|TRBJ1-5
CASRGTGGNNQPQHF
TGTGCCAGCAGAGGGACAGGGGGCAACAATCAGCCCCAGCATTTT
>TRBV20-1|.|TRBD1|TRBJ2-7
CSAVFQGTGIFSYEQYF
TGCAGTGCTGTCTTTCAGGGGACAGGGATTTTCTCCTACGAGCAGTATTTC
>TRBV24-1|many|TRBD2|TRBJ2-1
CATSSGFAGVSSEQFF
TGTGCCACCAGTTCCGGGTTCGCGGGAGTTAGCAGTGAGCAGTTCTTC
>TRBV5-1|many|TRBD1|TRBJ2-2
CASSPNRGAGELFF
TGCGCCAGCAGCCCGAACAGGGGAGCCGGGGAGCTGTTTTTT
>TRBV6-4|many|TRBD2|TRBJ2-3
CASSAGTSDTDTQYF
TGTGCCAGCAGTGCTGGGACTAGCGACACAGATACGCAGTATTTT
>TRBV28|few|.|TRBJ2-7
CASSLEGYDQYF
TGTGCCAGCAGTTTGGAGGGGTACGATCAGTACTTC
>TRBV5-6|.|TRBD2|TRBJ2-1
CASSLWGGGYNEQFF
TGTGCCAGCAGCTTGTGGGGCGGGGGTTACAATGAGCAGTTCTTC
>TRBV19|many|TRBD1|TRBJ2-5
CASSIQGQIQETQYF
TGTGCCAGTAGTATTCAGGGACAGATCCAAGAGACCCAGTACTTC
>TRBV10-3|.|.|TRBJ1-4
CAISDRATNEKMFF
TGTGCCATCAGTGACAGGGCAACTAATGAAAAAATGTTTTTT
>TRBV12-3/TRBV12-4|many|.|TRBJ1-4
CASRFAGNEKLFF
TGTGCCAGCAGATTCGCGGGGAATGAAAAACTGTTTTTT
>TRBV30|many|.|TRBJ1-6
CAWSGARFNSPLHF
TGTGCCTGGAGTGGAGCGCGCTTTAATTCACCCCTCCACTTT
>TRBV27|few|.|TRBJ1-4
CASSPFDGEKLFF
TGTGCCAGCAGTCCCTTCGACGGTGAAAAACTGTTTTTT
>TRBV2|many|.|TRBJ1-3
CASSVEYAGNTIYF
TGTGCCAGCAGTGTAGAGTACGCTGGAAACACCATATATTTT
>TRBV7-2|many|TRBD2|TRBJ2-1
CASSSNGREASSYNEQFF
TGTGCCAGCAGCTCTAACGGGCGGGAGGCCAGCTCCTACAATGAGCAGTTCTTC
>TRBV27|many|.|TRBJ2-7
CASSLTDSYEQYF
TGTGCCAGCAGTTTAACGGACTCCTACGAGCAGTACTTC
>TRBV24-1|.|TRBD1|TRBJ1-6
CATPGTGFMGLGSPLHF
TGTGCCACCCCCGGGACAGGGTTCATGGGCCTGGGTTCACCCCTCCACTTT